The present TCR beta chain was sequenced within a study of blood T cell repertoires in COVID-19. Study background: The analysed material was cDNA or gDNA that came from T cells, B-cell-depleted T cells, or PBMCs.

The method was immunoSEQ multiplex PCR; TCRdb's version includes in-frame clones alone and lacks a portion of them. This sample has around 370,000 clones, with 87% found just once. Sequencing was done on a sample of peripheral blood. This clonotype was sampled from a woman aged 50 to 60 with COVID-19, enrolled during active disease.

CDR3 loop: CASSRGTGGRQPQHF. Here the CDR3 DNA reads TGTGCCAGCAGCCGGGGGACAGGAGGAAGGCAGCCCCAGCATTTT. V usage is TRBV6-5 and J usage is TRBJ1-5; 8 bases line up with TRBD1. Germline lookup yields CDR1 MNHEY and CDR2 SVGAGI. The length of the CDR3 is 15 residues. The V and J ends lost 6 bases and 7 bases, in that order; junction bases with no gene match: 11.